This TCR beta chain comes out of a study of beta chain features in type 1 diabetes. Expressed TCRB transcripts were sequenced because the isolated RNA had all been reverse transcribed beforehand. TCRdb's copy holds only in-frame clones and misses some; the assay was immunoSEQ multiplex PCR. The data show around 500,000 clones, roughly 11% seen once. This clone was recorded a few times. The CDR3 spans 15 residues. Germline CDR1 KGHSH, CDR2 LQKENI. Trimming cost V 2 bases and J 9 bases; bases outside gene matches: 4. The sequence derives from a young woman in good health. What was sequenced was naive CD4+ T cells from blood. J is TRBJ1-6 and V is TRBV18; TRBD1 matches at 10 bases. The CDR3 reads CASSPNGQGVSPLHF. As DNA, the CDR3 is TGTGCCAGCTCACCAAACGGACAGGGGGTTTCACCCCTCCACTTT.